This T cell receptor beta chain was retrieved from a study of vaccination and CD4 T cells after COVID-19. Points from the study as a whole: Post-infection sampling omitted early timepoints and covered relatively few convalescent patients.

Treatment indicated: roughly nine-day PBMC culture with coronavirus spike peptide pools or control peptides (ViraFEST assay). Following expansion of antigen-specific T cells with peptide pools, ViraFEST then sequenced TCRs. Remarks on this clonotype: Its specificity is unknown. Because it lacks the conserved phenylalanine or tryptophan at the end, this CDR3 is likely a read error.

Scientists ran DNA taken from cultured CD4+ T cells through the Oncomine TCR Beta short-read assay for sequencing. The genomic DNA was obtained from cultured CD4+ T cells by extraction with the QIAamp micro DNA kit. TCRdb independently ran MiXCR on the PCR reads; one entry per CDR3 protein. The sample lists about 8,700 distinct CDR3 sequences; 50% to 70% were seen once. Germline V gene data show CDR1 as DFQATT and CDR2 as SNEGSKA (reference sequence). V dropped 6 bases and J dropped 6 bases, with 17 bases sitting between them. This CDR3 is built from 13 residues. This receptor was identified in a human donor who had recovered from COVID-19. The material sequenced was CD4+ T cells from blood, cultured in vitro. The chain combines TRBV20-1 with TRBJ2-5; the D gene is possibly TRBD1 (6 bases). The CDR3 is CSAMQGKVQTQYL. Here the CDR3 DNA reads TGCAGTGCCATGCAGGGGAAGGTTCAGACCCAGTACCTC.